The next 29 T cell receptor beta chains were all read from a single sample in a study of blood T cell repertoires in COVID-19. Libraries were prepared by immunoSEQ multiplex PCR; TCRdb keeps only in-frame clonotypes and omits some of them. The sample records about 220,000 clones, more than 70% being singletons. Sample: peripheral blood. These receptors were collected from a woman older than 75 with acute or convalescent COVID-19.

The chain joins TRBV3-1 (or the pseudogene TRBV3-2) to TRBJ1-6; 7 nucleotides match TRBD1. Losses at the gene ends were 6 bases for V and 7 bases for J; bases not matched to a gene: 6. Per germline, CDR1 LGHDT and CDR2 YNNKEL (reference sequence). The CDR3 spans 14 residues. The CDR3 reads CASRADRVNSPLHF. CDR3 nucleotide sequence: TGTGCCAGCAGGGCTGACAGGGTAAATTCACCCCTCCACTTT.

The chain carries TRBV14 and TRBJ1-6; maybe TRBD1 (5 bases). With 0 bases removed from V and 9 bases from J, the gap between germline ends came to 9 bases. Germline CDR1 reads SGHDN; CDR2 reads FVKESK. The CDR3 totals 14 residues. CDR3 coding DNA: TGTGCCAGCAGCCAAGATTTTCAGGGTTCACCCCTCCACTTT. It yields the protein CASSQDFQGSPLHF. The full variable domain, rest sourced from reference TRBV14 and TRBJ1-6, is EAGVTQFPSHSVIEKGQTVTLRCDPISGHDNLYWYRRVMGKEIKFLLHFVKESKQDESGMPNNRFLAERTGGTYSTLKVQPAELEDSGVYFCASSQDFQGSPLHFGNGTRLTVT.

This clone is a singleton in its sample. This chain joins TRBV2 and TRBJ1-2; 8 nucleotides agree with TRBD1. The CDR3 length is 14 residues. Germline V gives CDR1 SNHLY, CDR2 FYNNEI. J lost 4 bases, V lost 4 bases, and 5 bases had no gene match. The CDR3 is CASSVGQGAYGYTF. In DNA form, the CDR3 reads TGTGCCAGCAGTGTAGGTCAGGGGGCCTATGGCTACACCTTC.

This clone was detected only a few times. The CDR3 region has the DNA TGTGCCAGTGGCCGGCTAGACAATTCACCCCTCCACTTT. Translating gives CASGRLDNSPLHF. J is TRBJ1-6 and V is TRBV19; D not certain. Germline CDR1 and CDR2: LNHDA and SQIVND (reference sequence). The CDR3 is 13 amino acids. Trimming removed 8 bases from V and 7 bases from J, with 12 bases in between.

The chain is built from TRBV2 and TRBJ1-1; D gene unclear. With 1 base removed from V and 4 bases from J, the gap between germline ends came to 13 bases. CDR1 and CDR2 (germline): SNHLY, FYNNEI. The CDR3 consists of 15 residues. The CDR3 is CASSEEGGILTEAFF. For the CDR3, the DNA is TGTGCCAGCAGTGAAGAGGGAGGGATTCTCACTGAAGCTTTCTTT. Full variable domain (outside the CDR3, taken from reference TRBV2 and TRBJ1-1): EPEVTQTPSHQVTQMGQEVILRCVPISNHLYFYWYRQILGQKVEFLVSFYNNEISEKSEIFDDQFSVERPDGSNFTLKIRSTKLEDSAMYFCASSEEGGILTEAFFGQGTRLTVV.

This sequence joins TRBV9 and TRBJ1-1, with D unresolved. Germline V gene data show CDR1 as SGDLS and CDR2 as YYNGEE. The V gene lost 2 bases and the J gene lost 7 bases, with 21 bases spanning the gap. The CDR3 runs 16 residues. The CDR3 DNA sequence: TGTGCCAGCAGCGTCGACCCGGCCCCCTTACGCGGTGAAGCTTTCTTT. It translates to CASSVDPAPLRGEAFF.

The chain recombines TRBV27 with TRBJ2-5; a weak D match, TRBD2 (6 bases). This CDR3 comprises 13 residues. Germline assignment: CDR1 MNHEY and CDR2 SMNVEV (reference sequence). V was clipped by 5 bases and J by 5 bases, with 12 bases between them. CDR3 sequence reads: CASSLVGGETQYF. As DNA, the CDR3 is TGTGCCAGCAGTCTCGTTGGGGGGGAGACCCAGTACTTC.

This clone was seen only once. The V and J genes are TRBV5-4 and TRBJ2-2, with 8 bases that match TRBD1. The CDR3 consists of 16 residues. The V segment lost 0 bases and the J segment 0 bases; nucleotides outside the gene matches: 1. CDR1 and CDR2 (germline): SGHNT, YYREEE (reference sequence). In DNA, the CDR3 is TGTGCCAGCAGCTTGGCGACAGGGGCGAACACCGGGGAGCTGTTTTTT. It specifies CASSLATGANTGELFF.

The CDR3 spells CASSSGERNYGYTF. CDR3 DNA sequence: TGCGCCAGCAGCTCGGGAGAGCGTAACTATGGCTACACCTTC. The chain couples TRBV5-1 to TRBJ1-2; D remains ambiguous. Germline V gives CDR1 SGHRS, CDR2 YFSETQ. The CDR3 has 14 amino acids. V lost 3 bases to trimming and J lost 1 base, with 10 bases between them.

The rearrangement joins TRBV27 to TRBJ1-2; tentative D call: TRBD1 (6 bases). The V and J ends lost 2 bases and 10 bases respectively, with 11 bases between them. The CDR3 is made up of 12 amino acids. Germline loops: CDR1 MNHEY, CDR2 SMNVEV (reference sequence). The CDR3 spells CASSLGGVAYTF. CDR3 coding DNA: TGTGCCAGCAGTTTAGGGGGCGTGGCCTACACCTTC.

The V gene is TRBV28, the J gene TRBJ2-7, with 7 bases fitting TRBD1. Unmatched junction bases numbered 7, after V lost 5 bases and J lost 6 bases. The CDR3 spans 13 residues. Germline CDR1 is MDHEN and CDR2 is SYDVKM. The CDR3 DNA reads TGTGCCAGCAGTCCCCCGGACAGGAGCGAGCAGTACTTC. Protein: CASSPPDRSEQYF.

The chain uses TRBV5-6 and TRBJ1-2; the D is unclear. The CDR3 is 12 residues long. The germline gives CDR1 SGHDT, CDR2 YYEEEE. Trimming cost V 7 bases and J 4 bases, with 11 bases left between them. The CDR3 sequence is CASFSRSYGYTF. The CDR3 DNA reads TGTGCCAGCTTCAGCAGGTCCTATGGCTACACCTTC.

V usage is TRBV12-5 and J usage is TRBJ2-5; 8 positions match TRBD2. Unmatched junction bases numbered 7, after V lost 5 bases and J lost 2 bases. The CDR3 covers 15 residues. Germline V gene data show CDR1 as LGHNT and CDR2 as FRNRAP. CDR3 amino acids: CASGPPGGVQETQYF. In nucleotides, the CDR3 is TGTGCTAGTGGTCCGCCGGGGGGGGTACAAGAGACCCAGTACTTC.

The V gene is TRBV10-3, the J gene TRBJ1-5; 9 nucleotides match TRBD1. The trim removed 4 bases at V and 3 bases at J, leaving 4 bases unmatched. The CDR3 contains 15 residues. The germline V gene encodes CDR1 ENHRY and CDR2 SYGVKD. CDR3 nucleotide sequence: TGTGCCATCAGTGTAGGGACAGGGTACAATCAGCCCCAGCATTTT. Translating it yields CAISVGTGYNQPQHF.

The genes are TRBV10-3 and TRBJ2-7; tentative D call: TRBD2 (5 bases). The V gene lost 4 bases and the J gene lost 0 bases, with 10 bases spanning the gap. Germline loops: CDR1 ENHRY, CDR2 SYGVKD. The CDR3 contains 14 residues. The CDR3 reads CAISGTASSYEQYF. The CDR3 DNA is TGTGCCATCAGTGGGACTGCGAGCTCCTACGAGCAGTACTTC.

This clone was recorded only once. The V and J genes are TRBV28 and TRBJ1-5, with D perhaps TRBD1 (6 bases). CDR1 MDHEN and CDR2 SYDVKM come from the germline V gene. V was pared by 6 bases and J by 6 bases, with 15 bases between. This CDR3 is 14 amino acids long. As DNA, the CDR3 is TGTGCCAGCAGAAATTCAGGGGCCATTCAGCCCCAGCATTTT. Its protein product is CASRNSGAIQPQHF. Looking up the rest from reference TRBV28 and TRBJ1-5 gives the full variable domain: DVKVTQSSRYLVKRTGEKVFLECVQDMDHENMFWYRQDPGLGLRLIYFSYDVKMKEKGDIPEGYSVSREKKERFSLILESASTNQTSMYLCASRNSGAIQPQHFGDGTRLSIL.

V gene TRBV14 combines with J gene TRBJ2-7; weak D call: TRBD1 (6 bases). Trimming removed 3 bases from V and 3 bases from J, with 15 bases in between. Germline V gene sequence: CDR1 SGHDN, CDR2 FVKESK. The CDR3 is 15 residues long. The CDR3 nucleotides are TGTGCCAGCAGCCACAGGGACACAGATATCTACGAGCAGTACTTC. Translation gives CASSHRDTDIYEQYF.

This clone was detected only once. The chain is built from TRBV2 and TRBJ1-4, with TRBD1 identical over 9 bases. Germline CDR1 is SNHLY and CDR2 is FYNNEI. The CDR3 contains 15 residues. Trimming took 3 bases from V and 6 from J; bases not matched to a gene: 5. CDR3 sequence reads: CASSDSGQGYEKLFF. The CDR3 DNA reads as TGTGCCAGCAGTGACTCTGGACAGGGGTATGAAAAACTGTTTTTT.

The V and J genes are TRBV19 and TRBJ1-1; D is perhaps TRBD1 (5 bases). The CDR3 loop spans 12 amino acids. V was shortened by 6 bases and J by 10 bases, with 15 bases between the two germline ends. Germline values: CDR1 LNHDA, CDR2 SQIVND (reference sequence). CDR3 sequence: CASRQQERAAFF. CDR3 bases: TGTGCCAGTAGGCAACAGGAAAGGGCAGCTTTCTTT.

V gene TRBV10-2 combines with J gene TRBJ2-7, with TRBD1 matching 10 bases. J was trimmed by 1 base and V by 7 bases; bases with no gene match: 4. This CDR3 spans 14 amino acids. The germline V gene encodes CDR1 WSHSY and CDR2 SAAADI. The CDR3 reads CASNRDRGSYEQYF. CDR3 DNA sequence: TGCGCCAGCAACCGGGACAGGGGATCCTACGAGCAGTACTTC.

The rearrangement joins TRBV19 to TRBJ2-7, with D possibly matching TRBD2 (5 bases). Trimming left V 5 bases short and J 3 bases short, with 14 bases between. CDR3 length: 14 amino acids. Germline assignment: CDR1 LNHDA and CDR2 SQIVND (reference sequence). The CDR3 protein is CASSFVTEGYEQYF. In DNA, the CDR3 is TGTGCCAGTAGTTTTGTCACAGAGGGCTACGAGCAGTACTTC.

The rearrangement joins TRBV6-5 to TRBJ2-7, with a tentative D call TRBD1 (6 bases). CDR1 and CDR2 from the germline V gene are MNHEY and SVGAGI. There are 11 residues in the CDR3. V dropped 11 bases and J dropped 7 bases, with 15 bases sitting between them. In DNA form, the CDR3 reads TGTGCCGCGCGAGGGGGATGGGAGCAGTACTTC. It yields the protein CAARGGWEQYF.

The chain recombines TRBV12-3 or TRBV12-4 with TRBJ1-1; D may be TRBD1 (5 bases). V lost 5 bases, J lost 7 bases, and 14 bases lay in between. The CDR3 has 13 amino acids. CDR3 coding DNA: TGTGCCAGCAGTCTAGGGCAGGGAAGTGAAGCTTTCTTT. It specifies CASSLGQGSEAFF.

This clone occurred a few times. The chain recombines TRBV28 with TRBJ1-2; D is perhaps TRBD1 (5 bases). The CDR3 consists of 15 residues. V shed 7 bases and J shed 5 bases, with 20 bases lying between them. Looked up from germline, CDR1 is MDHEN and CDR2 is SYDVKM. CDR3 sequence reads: CASTLTFRVAYGYTF. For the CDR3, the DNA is TGTGCCAGCACCTTAACCTTCAGGGTCGCTTATGGCTACACCTTC.

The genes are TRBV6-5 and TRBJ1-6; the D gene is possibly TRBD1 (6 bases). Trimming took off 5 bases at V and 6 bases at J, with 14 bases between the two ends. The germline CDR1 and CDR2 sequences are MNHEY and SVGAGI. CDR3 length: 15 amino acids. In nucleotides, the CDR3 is TGTGCCAGCAGTCAACAGGGTATACGTAATTCACCCCTCCACTTT. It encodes CASSQQGIRNSPLHF.

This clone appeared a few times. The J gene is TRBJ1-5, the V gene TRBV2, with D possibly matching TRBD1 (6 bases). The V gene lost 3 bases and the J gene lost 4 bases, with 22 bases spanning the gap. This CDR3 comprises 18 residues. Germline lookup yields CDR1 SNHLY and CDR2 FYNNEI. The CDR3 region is CASSDFASGTRGNQPQHF. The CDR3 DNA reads TGTGCCAGCAGTGATTTTGCTTCCGGGACAAGAGGGAATCAGCCCCAGCATTTT.

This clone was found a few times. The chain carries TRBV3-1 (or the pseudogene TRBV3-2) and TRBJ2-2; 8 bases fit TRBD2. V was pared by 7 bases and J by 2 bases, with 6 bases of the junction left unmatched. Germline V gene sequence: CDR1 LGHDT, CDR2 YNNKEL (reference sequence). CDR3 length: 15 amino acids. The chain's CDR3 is CASTGTSGNTGELFF. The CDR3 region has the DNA TGTGCCAGCACCGGAACTAGCGGAAACACCGGGGAGCTGTTTTTT.

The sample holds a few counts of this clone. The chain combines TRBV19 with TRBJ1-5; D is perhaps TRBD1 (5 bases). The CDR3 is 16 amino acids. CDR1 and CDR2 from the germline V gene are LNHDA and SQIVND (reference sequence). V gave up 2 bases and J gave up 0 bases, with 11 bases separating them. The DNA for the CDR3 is TGTGCCAGTAGTATAATGGCAGGGTATAGCAATCAGCCCCAGCATTTT. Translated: CASSIMAGYSNQPQHF.

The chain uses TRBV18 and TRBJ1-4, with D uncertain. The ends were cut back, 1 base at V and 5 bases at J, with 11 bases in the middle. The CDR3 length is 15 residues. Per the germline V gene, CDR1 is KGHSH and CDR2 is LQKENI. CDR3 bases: TGTGCCAGCTCACCACTACACCGACTAAATGAAAAACTGTTTTTT. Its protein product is CASSPLHRLNEKLFF.